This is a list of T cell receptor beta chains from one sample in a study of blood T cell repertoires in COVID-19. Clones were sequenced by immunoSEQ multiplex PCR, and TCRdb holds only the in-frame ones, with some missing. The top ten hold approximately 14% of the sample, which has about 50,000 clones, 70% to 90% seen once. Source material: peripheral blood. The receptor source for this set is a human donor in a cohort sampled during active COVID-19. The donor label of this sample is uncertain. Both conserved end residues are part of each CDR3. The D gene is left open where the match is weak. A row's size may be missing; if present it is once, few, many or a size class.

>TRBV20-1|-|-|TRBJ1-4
CSASFDRGSTNEKLFF
TGCAGTGCTAGTTTCGACAGAGGCTCAACTAATGAAAAACTGTTTTTT
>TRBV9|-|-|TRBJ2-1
CASSVFGNEQFF
TGTGCCAGCAGCGTATTCGGGAATGAGCAGTTCTTC
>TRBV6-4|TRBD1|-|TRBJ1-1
CASSATGGTEAFF
TGTGCCAGCAGTGCCACAGGGGGCACTGAAGCTTTCTTT
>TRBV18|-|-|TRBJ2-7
CASSPRETQNEQYF
TGTGCCAGCTCACCCCGGGAGACACAGAACGAGCAGTACTTC
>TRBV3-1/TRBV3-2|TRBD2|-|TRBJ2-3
CASSLWTSGVSTDTQYF
TGTGCCAGCAGCCTCTGGACTAGCGGGGTTAGCACAGATACGCAGTATTTT
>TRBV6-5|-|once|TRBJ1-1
CASRREEVGTEAFF
TGTGCCAGCAGGAGGGAGGAAGTGGGCACTGAAGCTTTCTTT
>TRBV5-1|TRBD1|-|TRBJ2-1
CASSLATGGVNEQFF
TGCGCCAGCAGCTTGGCGACAGGGGGTGTAAATGAGCAGTTCTTC
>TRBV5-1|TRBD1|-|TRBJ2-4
CASSRLSGGDTKNIQYF
TGCGCCAGCAGCCGTTTGTCAGGGGGCGATACCAAAAACATTCAGTACTTC
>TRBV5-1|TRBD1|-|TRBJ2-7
CASSQTGQGYEQYF
TGCGCCAGCAGCCAGACGGGACAGGGTTACGAGCAGTACTTC
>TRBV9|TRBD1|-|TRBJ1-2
CASSADRGLGYTF
TGTGCCAGCAGCGCAGACAGGGGGCTTGGCTACACCTTC
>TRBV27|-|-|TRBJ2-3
CASSPSRGYRTDTQYF
TGTGCCAGCTCTCCCAGCCGGGGGTACCGCACAGATACGCAGTATTTT
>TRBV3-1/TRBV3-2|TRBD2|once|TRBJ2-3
CASRLLAGGTDTQYF
TGTGCCAGCAGGCTACTAGCGGGGGGCACAGATACGCAGTATTTT
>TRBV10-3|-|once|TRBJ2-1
CATGTPRGDEQFF
TGTGCCACGGGCACCCCCCGGGGAGATGAGCAGTTCTTC
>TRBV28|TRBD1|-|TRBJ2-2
CASSSPPLTLTGAPNTGELFF
TGTGCCAGCAGTTCCCCTCCTTTGACCCTAACAGGGGCCCCGAACACCGGGGAGCTGTTTTTT
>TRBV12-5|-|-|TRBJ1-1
CASGPEGYTEAFF
TGTGCTAGTGGCCCCGAGGGTTACACTGAAGCTTTCTTT
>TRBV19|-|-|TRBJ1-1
CASSIQMNTEAFF
TGTGCCAGTAGTATCCAGATGAACACTGAAGCTTTCTTT
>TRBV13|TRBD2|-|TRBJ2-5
CASSSRLAGGLYQETQYF
TGTGCCAGCAGCTCCCGACTAGCGGGGGGATTGTACCAAGAGACCCAGTACTTC
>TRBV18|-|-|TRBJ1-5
CASSRTDSNQPQHF
TGTGCCAGCTCACGCACAGATAGCAATCAGCCCCAGCATTTT
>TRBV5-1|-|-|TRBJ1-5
CASSLGGGNQPQHF
TGCGCCAGCAGCCTGGGCGGCGGCAATCAGCCCCAGCATTTT
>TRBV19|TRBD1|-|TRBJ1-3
CGLNIRDSSGNTIYF
TGTGGCCTTAACATCCGGGACAGCTCTGGAAACACCATATATTTT
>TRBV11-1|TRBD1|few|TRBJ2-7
CASSPGTGVGEQYF
TGTGCCAGCAGCCCCGGGACAGGGGTGGGCGAGCAGTACTTC
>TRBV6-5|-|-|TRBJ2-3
CASKGLTRGTQYF
TGTGCCAGCAAAGGGCTCACAAGGGGTACGCAGTATTTT
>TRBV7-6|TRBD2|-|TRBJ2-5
CASSIGTSGQETQYF
TGTGCCAGCAGCATAGGGACTAGCGGGCAAGAGACCCAGTACTTC
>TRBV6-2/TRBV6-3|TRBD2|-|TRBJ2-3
CASSPTGGGGTDTQYF
TGTGCCAGCAGTCCCACCGGGGGGGGAGGCACAGATACGCAGTATTTT
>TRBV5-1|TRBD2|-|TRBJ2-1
CASSLPLLAGDHNEQFF
TGCGCCAGCAGCTTGCCATTGCTAGCGGGGGACCACAATGAGCAGTTCTTC
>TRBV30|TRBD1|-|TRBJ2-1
CAWGRTGGVFDEQFF
TGTGCCTGGGGACGGACAGGGGGGGTATTCGATGAGCAGTTCTTC
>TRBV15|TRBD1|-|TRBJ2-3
CATSRDSRQGGDTQYF
TGTGCCACCAGCAGAGATTCCCGACAGGGCGGAGATACGCAGTATTTT
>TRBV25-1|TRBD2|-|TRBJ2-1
CASSKRLAGGYNEQFF
TGTGCCAGCAGTAAACGACTAGCGGGGGGCTACAATGAGCAGTTCTTC